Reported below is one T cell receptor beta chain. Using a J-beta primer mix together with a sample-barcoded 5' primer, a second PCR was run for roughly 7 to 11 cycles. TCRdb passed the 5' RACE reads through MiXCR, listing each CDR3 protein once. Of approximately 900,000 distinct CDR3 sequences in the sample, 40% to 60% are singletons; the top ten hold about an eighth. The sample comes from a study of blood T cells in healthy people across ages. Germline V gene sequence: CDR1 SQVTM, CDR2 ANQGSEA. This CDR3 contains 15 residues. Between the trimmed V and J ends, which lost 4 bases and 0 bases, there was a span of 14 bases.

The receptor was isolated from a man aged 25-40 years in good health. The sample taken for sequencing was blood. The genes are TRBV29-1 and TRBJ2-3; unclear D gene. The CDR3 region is CSVGVGLTSTDTQYF. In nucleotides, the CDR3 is TGCAGCGTTGGGGTCGGGCTAACGAGCACAGATACGCAGTATTTT.